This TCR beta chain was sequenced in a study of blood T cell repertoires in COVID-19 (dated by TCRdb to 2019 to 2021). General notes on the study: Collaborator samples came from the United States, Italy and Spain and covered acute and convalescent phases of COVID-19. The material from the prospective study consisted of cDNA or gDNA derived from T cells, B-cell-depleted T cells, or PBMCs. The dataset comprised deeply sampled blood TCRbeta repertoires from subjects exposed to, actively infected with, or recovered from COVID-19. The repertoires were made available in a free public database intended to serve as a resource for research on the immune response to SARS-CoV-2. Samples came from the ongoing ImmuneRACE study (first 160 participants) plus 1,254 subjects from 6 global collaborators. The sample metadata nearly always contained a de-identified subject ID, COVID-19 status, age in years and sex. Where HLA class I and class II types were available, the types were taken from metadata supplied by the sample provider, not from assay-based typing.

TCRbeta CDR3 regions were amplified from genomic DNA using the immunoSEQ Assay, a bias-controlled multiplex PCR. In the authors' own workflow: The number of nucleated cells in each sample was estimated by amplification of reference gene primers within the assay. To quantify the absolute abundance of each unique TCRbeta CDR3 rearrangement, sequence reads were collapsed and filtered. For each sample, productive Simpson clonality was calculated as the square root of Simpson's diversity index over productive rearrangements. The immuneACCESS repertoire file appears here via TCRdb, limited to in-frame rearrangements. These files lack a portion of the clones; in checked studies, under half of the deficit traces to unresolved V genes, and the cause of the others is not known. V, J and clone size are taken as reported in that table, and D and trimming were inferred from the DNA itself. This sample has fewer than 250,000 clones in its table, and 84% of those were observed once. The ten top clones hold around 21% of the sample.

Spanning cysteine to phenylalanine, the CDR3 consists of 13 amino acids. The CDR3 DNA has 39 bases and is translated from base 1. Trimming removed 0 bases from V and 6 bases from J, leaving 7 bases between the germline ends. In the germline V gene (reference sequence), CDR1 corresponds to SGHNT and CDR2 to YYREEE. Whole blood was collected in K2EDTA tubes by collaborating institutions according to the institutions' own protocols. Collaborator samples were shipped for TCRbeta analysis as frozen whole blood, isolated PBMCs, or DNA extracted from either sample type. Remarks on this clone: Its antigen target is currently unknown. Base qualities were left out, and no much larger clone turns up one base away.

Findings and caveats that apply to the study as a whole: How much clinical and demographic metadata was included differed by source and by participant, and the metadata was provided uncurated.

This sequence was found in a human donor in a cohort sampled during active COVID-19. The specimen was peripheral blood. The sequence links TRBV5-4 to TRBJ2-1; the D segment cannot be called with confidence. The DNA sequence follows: TGTGCCAGCAGCTTGGCCGGTACCAATGAGCAGTTCTTC. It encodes CASSLAGTNEQFF. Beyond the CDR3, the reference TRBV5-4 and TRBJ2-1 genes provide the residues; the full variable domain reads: ETGVTQSPTHLIKTRGQQVTLRCSSQSGHNTVSWYQQALGQGPQFIFQYYREEENGRGNFPPRFSGLQFPNYSSELNVNALELDDSALYLCASSLAGTNEQFFGPGTRLTVL.